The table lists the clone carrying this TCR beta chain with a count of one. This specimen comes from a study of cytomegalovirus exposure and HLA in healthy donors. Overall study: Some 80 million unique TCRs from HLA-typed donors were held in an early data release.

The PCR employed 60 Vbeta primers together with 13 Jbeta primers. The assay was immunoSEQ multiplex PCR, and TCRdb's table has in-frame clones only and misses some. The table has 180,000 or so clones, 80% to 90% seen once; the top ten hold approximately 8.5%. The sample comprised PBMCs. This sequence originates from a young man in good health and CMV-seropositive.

The CDR3 coding sequence is TGTGCCAGCAGCCCCGGACAGGGTGTGTTGTCGCCAGATACGCAGTATTTT. Its protein product is CASSPGQGVLSPDTQYF. This chain connects TRBV7-3 to TRBJ2-3; TRBD1 aligns across 8 bases. Germline lookup yields CDR1 SGHTA and CDR2 FQGTGA. The CDR3 totals 17 residues. Unmatched junction bases numbered 14, after V lost 5 bases and J lost 4 bases.